Listed here are 27 T cell receptor beta chains from one sample, sequenced in a study of Ad26.COV2.S vaccination and SARS-CoV-2 variants. Clones were read by immunoSEQ multiplex PCR, and TCRdb kept only the in-frame ones, dropping some. The table has 430,000 or so clones, around nine tenths seen once. As for treatment: roughly 18 received Ad26.COV2.S at low or high dose, single or two shots; several received placebo; per-sample allocation not given. After the first vaccine or placebo injection, samples were drawn on day 63. Sequencing was performed on peripheral blood, taken in a trial of Ad26.COV2.S vaccine versus placebo. The receptors were sampled from a person aged 18-60 years who received the Ad26.COV2.S COVID-19 vaccine or a placebo.

CDR3 sequence (DNA): TGCGCCAGTTCTGGGACTAGCGGGAGGGCCGATAGCTCTGGGGCCAACGTCCTGACTTTC. Translating gives CASSGTSGRADSSGANVLTF. The J gene is TRBJ2-6, the V gene TRBV10-1; 16 bases map to TRBD2. The CDR3 spans 20 residues. The V and J ends lost 9 bases and 0 bases, in that order; junction bases with no gene match: 11. Per the germline V gene, CDR1 is WNHNN and CDR2 is SYGVQD (reference sequence).

Comments on this clone: This sample includes further DNA sequences coding for the same CDR3. The V call is TRBV30, the J call TRBJ2-3, with D unresolved. The CDR3 loop spans 12 amino acids. The V end was cut by 4 bases, the J end by 1 base, with 6 bases between. The germline V gene encodes CDR1 GTSNPN and CDR2 SVGIG (reference sequence). This CDR3 reads CAWTGGTDTQYF. CDR3 nucleotide sequence: TGTGCCTGGACAGGCGGCACAGATACGCAGTATTTT. The whole variable domain, remainder taken from reference TRBV30 and TRBJ2-3, is SQTIHQWPATLVQPVGSPLSLECTVEGTSNPNLYWYRQAAGRGLQLLFYSVGIGQISSEVPQNLSASRPQDRQFILSSKKLLLSDSGFYLCAWTGGTDTQYFGPGTRLTVL.

The chain joins TRBV7-9 to TRBJ2-1; possible D gene TRBD2, 6 bases. The CDR3 extends over 15 amino acids. Germline lookup yields CDR1 SEHNR and CDR2 FQNEAQ (reference sequence). Between the trimmed V and J ends, which lost 5 bases and 2 bases, there was a span of 13 bases. The CDR3 bases are TGTGCCAGCAGCCCCCCCCTAGCGCCCTACAATGAGCAGTTCTTC. Its translation: CASSPPLAPYNEQFF.

This chain links TRBV6-5 with TRBJ1-6; TRBD1 might be the D (5 bases). V was pared by 4 bases and J by 4 bases, with 8 bases between. The CDR3 loop spans 14 amino acids. CDR1 and CDR2 (germline): MNHEY, SVGAGI. The CDR3 region has the DNA TGTGCCAGCAGTTCCGGGGGGTATAATTCACCCCTCCACTTT. As protein: CASSSGGYNSPLHF.

The V call is TRBV7-2, the J call TRBJ1-2, with D perhaps matching TRBD1 (5 bases). Between the trimmed V and J ends, which lost 1 base and 3 bases, there was a span of 18 bases. The CDR3 is 17 residues long. Germline V gene lookup returns CDR1 SGHTA and CDR2 FQGNSA. CDR3 DNA sequence: TGTGCCAGCAGCTTAGTACCGTCGGGGGTTGGGGACTATGGCTACACCTTC. This gives the protein CASSLVPSGVGDYGYTF.

The CDR3 nucleotides are TGTGCCACCAGCAGGCGACTAGCGAGCAATGAGCAGTTCTTC. This sequence encodes CATSRRLASNEQFF. The chain uses TRBV15 and TRBJ2-1, with 8 bases aligning to TRBD2. Looked up from germline, CDR1 is LNHNV and CDR2 is YYDKDF (reference sequence). CDR3 length: 14 amino acids. V lost 3 bases to trimming and J lost 6 bases; unmatched junction nucleotides: 4.

The genes are TRBV28 and TRBJ1-3; D ambiguous. Between the trimmed V and J ends, which lost 5 bases and 0 bases, there was a span of 8 bases. In germline, CDR1 is MDHEN, CDR2 SYDVKM. CDR3 length equals 14 residues. The CDR3 bases are TGTGCCAGCAGTCTCCTCAACTCTGGAAACACCATATATTTT. Translating gives CASSLLNSGNTIYF.

This chain uses TRBV18 with TRBJ1-5, with D uncertain. CDR1 and CDR2 (germline): KGHSH, LQKENI. The CDR3 loop spans 13 amino acids. Trimming took off 4 bases at V and 0 bases at J, with 4 bases between the two ends. The CDR3 region has the DNA TGTGCCAGCTCACGCGATAGCAATCAGCCCCAGCATTTT. Its translation is CASSRDSNQPQHF.

To note about this clone: The sample holds other DNA sequences that translate to the same CDR3. This rearrangement joins TRBV5-1 to TRBJ2-3, with D possibly being TRBD1 or TRBD2 (6 bases each). V was cut by 2 bases and J by 0 bases, with 7 bases left in between. CDR3 length equals 14 residues. From germline, CDR1 is SGHRS and CDR2 YFSETQ. The CDR3 loop is CASSFGGSTDTQYF. The CDR3 nucleotides read TGCGCCAGCAGCTTCGGGGGCAGCACAGATACGCAGTATTTT. The full variable domain, in which reference TRBV5-1 and TRBJ2-3 provide the parts outside the CDR3, is KAGVTQTPRYLIKTRGQQVTLSCSPISGHRSVSWYQQTPGQGLQFLFEYFSETQRNKGNFPGRFSGRQFSNSRSEMNVSTLELGDSALYLCASSFGGSTDTQYFGPGTRLTVL.

The genes are TRBV4-3 and TRBJ2-3; a weak D match, TRBD2 (6 bases). Trimming stripped 4 bases from V and 4 bases from J, with 9 bases between. The germline CDR1 and CDR2 sequences are LGHNA and YSLEER. CDR3 size: 13 residues. In DNA form, the CDR3 reads TGCGCCAGCAGCCGGGGGGTAGCAGATACGCAGTATTTT. Translated, it gives CASSRGVADTQYF.

The V gene is TRBV27, the J gene TRBJ1-5; D is possibly TRBD1 (5 bases). The CDR3 contains 15 residues. Trimming removed 5 bases from V and 6 bases from J, with 17 bases in between. Germline V gene data show CDR1 as MNHEY and CDR2 as SMNVEV (reference sequence). In DNA, the CDR3 is TGTGCCAGCAGTCCCCGGGGGGGGTTTGGTCAGCCCCAGCATTTT. It specifies CASSPRGGFGQPQHF.

The chain links TRBV19 to TRBJ1-5; no definite D call. Germline CDR1 reads LNHDA; CDR2 reads SQIVND (reference sequence). This CDR3 is 14 amino acids long. V was pared by 3 bases and J by 0 bases, with 6 bases between. The CDR3 here is CASSIPVSNQPQHF. The CDR3 region has the DNA TGTGCCAGTAGTATTCCAGTTAGCAATCAGCCCCAGCATTTT.

The chain joins TRBV5-4 to TRBJ2-1; TRBD2 matches 11 bases. CDR3 length: 16 residues. Germline trimming cut 3 bases from V and 6 bases from J; bases unmatched to any gene: 8. Germline-derived CDR1 and CDR2 are SGHNT and YYREEE (reference sequence). The CDR3 loop reads CASSWSGTSGPNEQFF. CDR3 coding DNA: TGTGCCAGCAGCTGGTCCGGGACTAGCGGTCCCAATGAGCAGTTCTTC. Drawing the rest from reference TRBV5-4 and TRBJ2-1, the complete variable domain is ETGVTQSPTHLIKTRGQQVTLRCSSQSGHNTVSWYQQALGQGPQFIFQYYREEENGRGNFPPRFSGLQFPNYSSELNVNALELDDSALYLCASSWSGTSGPNEQFFGPGTRLTVL.

V gene TRBV6-1 combines with J gene TRBJ2-2, with TRBD2 identical over 8 bases. This CDR3 is built from 15 residues. The V gene end was trimmed by 7 bases and the J gene end by 4 bases; junction bases not matched to a gene: 8. Germline V lookup: CDR1 MNHNS, CDR2 SASEGT. CDR3 loop: CASILGLEGTGELFF. The CDR3, as DNA: TGTGCCAGCATACTGGGACTAGAGGGCACCGGGGAGCTGTTTTTT.

The V and J genes are TRBV18 and TRBJ2-3, with D hard to call. The CDR3 is made up of 14 amino acids. Per the germline V gene, CDR1 is KGHSH and CDR2 is LQKENI. V dropped 2 bases and J dropped 1 base, with 7 bases sitting between them. The DNA of the CDR3 is TGTGCCAGCTCACCATTTTTGGGCACAGATACGCAGTATTTT. Translation: CASSPFLGTDTQYF. Full variable domain (remainder filled in from reference TRBV18 and TRBJ2-3): NAGVMQNPRHLVRRRGQEARLRCSPMKGHSHVYWYRQLPEEGLKFMVYLQKENIIDESGMPKERFSAEFPKEGPSILRIQQVVRGDSAAYFCASSPFLGTDTQYFGPGTRLTVL.

The V gene is TRBV7-2, the J gene TRBJ2-7; 7 positions agree with TRBD1. J gave up 3 bases and V 3 bases, and 8 bases lay outside the gene matches. CDR1 SGHTA and CDR2 FQGNSA come from the germline V gene. The CDR3 is 15 amino acids. CDR3 loop: CASSFSGGRDYEQYF. In DNA, the CDR3 is TGTGCCAGCAGCTTTTCAGGGGGAAGGGACTACGAGCAGTACTTC.

V is TRBV10-3 and J is TRBJ1-2, with 9 bases fitting TRBD1. V was clipped by 7 bases and J by 4 bases; unmatched bases: 10. Looked up from germline, CDR1 is ENHRY and CDR2 is SYGVKD. CDR3 length: 15 amino acids. CDR3 DNA: TGTGCCATCACCGTGGACAGGGGAGAGGGCTATGGCTACACCTTC. Translated: CAITVDRGEGYGYTF.

The chain is built from TRBV4-2 and TRBJ2-1; TRBD2 matches 9 bases. The length of the CDR3 is 17 residues. With V trimmed by 0 bases and J by 7 bases, 10 bases remained unmatched. Germline V gene lookup returns CDR1 LGHNA and CDR2 YNFKEQ. CDR3 sequence: CASSQDPPLAGVNEQFF. The CDR3 DNA is TGTGCCAGCAGCCAAGACCCCCCTTTAGCGGGGGTGAATGAGCAGTTCTTC.

The rearrangement uses TRBV28 and TRBJ1-1, with D maybe TRBD1 (6 bases). Trimming stripped 5 bases from V and 4 bases from J, with 17 bases between. Germline V lookup: CDR1 MDHEN, CDR2 SYDVKM. CDR3 length equals 15 residues. Written as DNA, the CDR3 is TGTGCCAGCAGTCCGCCTACAGGGTTGGGCACTGAAGCTTTCTTT. This sequence encodes CASSPPTGLGTEAFF.

This chain uses TRBV6-5 with TRBJ2-5; 7 bases match TRBD1. Germline assignment: CDR1 MNHEY and CDR2 SVGAGI. CDR3 length: 14 residues. J gave up 2 bases and V 6 bases, and 6 bases lay outside the gene matches. The CDR3 bases are TGTGCCAGCAGCCTGACAGGGTCACAAGAGACCCAGTACTTC. Translation gives CASSLTGSQETQYF.

This sequence joins TRBV27 and TRBJ2-7; unclear D gene. Looked up from germline, CDR1 is MNHEY and CDR2 is SMNVEV (reference sequence). The V gene lost 3 bases and the J gene lost 3 bases, with 12 bases spanning the gap. This CDR3 is 14 amino acids long. CDR3 nucleotides: TGTGCCAGCAGTTTTAGTGGCACAGACTACGAGCAGTACTTC. Its translation: CASSFSGTDYEQYF.

The rearrangement uses TRBV27 and TRBJ2-3; D ambiguous. The CDR3 has 14 residues. CDR1 MNHEY and CDR2 SMNVEV come from the germline V gene (reference sequence). Trimming removed 3 bases from V and 2 bases from J, with 9 bases in between. As DNA, the CDR3 is TGTGCCAGCAGTTTTCTTGGTTCCACAGATACGCAGTATTTT. As protein: CASSFLGSTDTQYF.

The rearrangement uses TRBV4-3 and TRBJ2-2; 8 nucleotides line up with TRBD1. Per germline, CDR1 LGHNA and CDR2 YSLEER. The CDR3 totals 17 residues. The junction had 9 bases not matched to a gene; V was cut back by 0 bases and J by 6 bases. The CDR3, as DNA: TGCGCCAGCAGCCAAGAGTCCCGGGACAGGACTGCCGGGGAGCTGTTTTTT. Translated: CASSQESRDRTAGELFF.

The V gene is TRBV30, the J gene TRBJ1-2; no clear D. V was clipped by 3 bases and J by 0 bases, with 11 bases between them. The CDR3 is 14 residues long. The germline V gene has CDR1 GTSNPN and CDR2 SVGIG (reference sequence). This chain's CDR3 is CAWSPHLANYGYTF. CDR3 sequence (DNA): TGTGCCTGGAGCCCTCATCTAGCTAACTATGGCTACACCTTC.

This sequence joins TRBV3-1 (or the pseudogene TRBV3-2) and TRBJ2-1; possibly TRBD2 for D (6 bases). Trimming took 1 base from V and 10 from J, leaving 8 bases between them. Looked up from germline, CDR1 is LGHDT and CDR2 is YNNKEL (reference sequence). The CDR3 consists of 12 residues. CDR3 amino acids: CASSQVAGEQFF. The CDR3 nucleotides are TGTGCCAGCAGCCAAGTGGCGGGAGAGCAGTTCTTC.

The chain links TRBV15 to TRBJ1-1; a weak D match, TRBD1 (5 bases). Germline V gene sequence: CDR1 LNHNV, CDR2 YYDKDF (reference sequence). This CDR3 contains 14 residues. Trimming cost V 8 bases and J 3 bases, with 16 bases left between them. CDR3 sequence reads: CATGAGARDTEAFF. The CDR3 DNA is TGTGCCACCGGGGCAGGAGCGAGGGACACTGAAGCTTTCTTT.

Comment on this clone: Different DNA sequences within this sample yield the same CDR3. The chain carries TRBV4-3 and TRBJ2-6; D unclear. Trimming took off 0 bases at V and 1 base at J, with 7 bases between the two ends. This CDR3 region has 16 residues. Germline V gene lookup returns CDR1 LGHNA and CDR2 YSLEER. The CDR3 nucleotides read TGCGCCAGCAGCCAAGAAGAAGGGTCTGGGGCCAACGTCCTGACTTTC. Amino acids: CASSQEEGSGANVLTF.